The 5 T cell receptor beta chains below come from one sample, sequenced in a study of blood T cells in healthy people across ages. A second PCR of roughly 6 to 12 cycles used a sample-barcoded 5' primer and a J-beta primer mix. Using its own MiXCR run on the 5' RACE reads, TCRdb lists one record per CDR3 protein. The sample contains hundreds of thousands of distinct CDR3 sequences, 48% of which appear only once. The source material was blood. These receptors were taken from a man aged 30 to 45 in good health.

The rearrangement uses TRBV7-2 and TRBJ1-2; D unclear. CDR3 length: 15 residues. The V gene's germline CDR1 is SGHTA and CDR2 FQGNSA. The V end lost 3 bases, the J end lost 5 bases, and 16 bases lay between the germline ends. CDR3 in amino acids: CASSFETFGEYGYTF. CDR3 nucleotide sequence: TGTGCCAGCAGCTTCGAGACGTTCGGGGAGTATGGCTACACCTTC. The entire variable domain, with the rest obtained from reference TRBV7-2 and TRBJ1-2, is as follows: GAGVSQSPSNKVTEKGKDVELRCDPISGHTALYWYRQSLGQGLEFLIYFQGNSAPDKSGLPSDRFSAERTGGSVSTLTIQRTQQEDSAVYLCASSFETFGEYGYTFGSGTRLTVV.

The chain combines TRBV5-1 with TRBJ2-5, with TRBD2 matching 7 bases. Per germline, CDR1 SGHRS and CDR2 YFSETQ. There are 15 residues in the CDR3. After removal of 4 bases from V and 11 bases from J, the junction contained 17 bases not matched to a gene. The DNA of the CDR3 is TGCGCCAGCAGCCCCGGACTAGGGGCCTACAATGAGCAGTACTTC. Its protein is CASSPGLGAYNEQYF.

This clonotype was seen a few times. The chain combines TRBV27 with TRBJ1-2; 8 positions agree with TRBD1. This CDR3 is 15 amino acids long. J lost 0 bases, V lost 5 bases, and 5 bases had no gene match. Germline V gives CDR1 MNHEY, CDR2 SMNVEV (reference sequence). The CDR3, as DNA: TGTGCCAGCAGTCCCCTGGACAGGGCTAACTATGGCTACACCTTC. Protein product: CASSPLDRANYGYTF.

Worth noting for this clonotype: With a much larger clone just one base away, this may be a read error. The rearrangement joins TRBV5-1 to TRBJ2-1; D is ambiguous. The assigned J gene may be wrong: the sequence end matches TRBJ2-7 better. This CDR3 contains 13 residues. Germline loops: CDR1 SGHRS, CDR2 YFSETQ. Here the CDR3 DNA reads TGCGCCAGCAGCCCCTTTTCCTACAATGAGCAGTACTTC. Translated: CASSPFSYNEQYF.

V usage is TRBV6-1 and J usage is TRBJ1-5, with D unclear. The V and J ends lost 0 bases and 2 bases respectively, with 11 bases between them. Per germline, CDR1 MNHNS and CDR2 SASEGT. The CDR3 consists of 16 residues. CDR3 protein: CASSEAVGPGNQPQHF. The CDR3 DNA follows: TGTGCCAGCAGTGAAGCAGTAGGGCCTGGCAATCAGCCCCAGCATTTT.